Listed here are 22 T cell receptor beta chains from one sample, sequenced in a study of CD8 T cells in Susac syndrome (dated by TCRdb to the late 2010s). Receptors were amplified or captured by the immunoSEQ multiplex PCR assay. RNA was extracted with the RNeasy kit and about 0.5 to 1 ug was reverse transcribed using random hexamers. TCRdb's own reprocessing of the public reads used fastp at Q25 and MiXCR and kept productive beta chains. Entries are consolidated by CDR3 protein sequence, retaining the most common genes and DNA. This sample comprises approximately 200,000 distinct CDR3 sequences, around 93% of them detected only once. The top ten clones comprise 0.082% of the sample. The sample taken for sequencing was CD4+ T cells from PBMCs. These receptors all stem from a human donor with multiple sclerosis.

The V and J genes are TRBV7-3 and TRBJ2-3, with a weak D call TRBD1 (8 bases). Germline V gene sequence: CDR1 SGHTA, CDR2 FQGTGA. The CDR3 runs 17 residues. V lost 5 bases to trimming and J lost 0 bases, with 18 bases between them. The DNA for the CDR3 is TGTGCCAGCAGCCAGGGGGCTAGCGGCCCTAGCACAGATACGCAGTATTTT. Translation: CASSQGASGPSTDTQYF.

The chain is built from TRBV30 and TRBJ1-5, with a possible D match to TRBD1 (6 bases). This CDR3 is 16 amino acids long. Germline CDR1 is GTSNPN and CDR2 is SVGIG (reference sequence). V lost 1 base, J lost 0 bases, and 13 bases lay in between. This CDR3 is CAWSGGGSYSNQPQHF. The CDR3, as DNA: TGTGCCTGGAGTGGTGGGGGCTCCTATAGCAATCAGCCCCAGCATTTT.

The genes are TRBV12-3 or TRBV12-4 and TRBJ1-2, with 8 bases matching TRBD1. The trim removed 6 bases at V and 7 bases at J, leaving 7 bases unmatched. The CDR3 runs 13 residues. CDR3 protein: CASSTTGAGGYTF. The DNA for the CDR3 is TGTGCCAGCAGCACGACAGGGGCAGGTGGCTACACCTTC.

The genes are TRBV2 and TRBJ1-2; 8 bases align to TRBD1. The CDR3 extends over 13 amino acids. Germline V lookup: CDR1 SNHLY, CDR2 FYNNEI. Trimming at V came to 4 bases and at J to 7 bases, leaving 5 bases not matched to a gene. Here the CDR3 reads CASSGTGTSGYTF. The CDR3 bases are TGTGCCAGCAGTGGGACAGGGACGAGTGGCTACACCTTC.

V usage is TRBV29-1 and J usage is TRBJ2-5; TRBD2 matches at 10 bases. J was trimmed by 3 bases and V by 3 bases; bases with no gene match: 7. The CDR3 extends over 15 amino acids. CDR1 SQVTM and CDR2 ANQGSEA come from the germline V gene. CDR3 DNA sequence: TGCAGCGTTGAGGTAGCGGGGGGATCGGAAGAGACCCAGTACTTC. Amino acid sequence: CSVEVAGGSEETQYF.

This chain links TRBV5-1 with TRBJ2-7; D not resolved. Trimming took off 1 base at V and 5 bases at J, with 13 bases between the two ends. CDR1 is SGHRS, CDR2 YFSETQ, per germline. The CDR3 totals 14 residues. In DNA form, the CDR3 reads TGCGCCAGCAGCTTGCAGCCAGGTTCGGACGAGCAGTACTTC. It encodes CASSLQPGSDEQYF.

In this sample, this clonotype turned up once. The rearrangement joins TRBV3-1 to TRBJ2-3, with D tentatively TRBD1 (6 bases). This CDR3 has 13 amino acids. Germline CDR1 reads LGHDT; CDR2 reads YNNKEL (reference sequence). Trimming pared 5 bases from V and 8 bases from J, leaving 14 bases between. As DNA, the CDR3 is TGTGCCAGCAGCACAATGGGGGCCCCTACGCAGTATTTT. It is translated as CASSTMGAPTQYF.

The chain is built from TRBV20-1 and TRBJ1-1; D uncertain. Germline V gives CDR1 DFQATT, CDR2 SNEGSKA (reference sequence). The CDR3 has 12 residues. Trimming shortened V by 5 bases and J by 5 bases, and 12 bases separated the two germline ends. CDR3 sequence reads: CSAPNQETEAFF. CDR3 DNA: TGCAGTGCTCCCAACCAGGAAACTGAAGCTTTCTTT.

This clonotype was detected once. The rearrangement joins TRBV11-2 to TRBJ1-5, with D unclear. The CDR3 contains 18 residues. The germline V gene has CDR1 SGHAT and CDR2 FQNNGV. V lost 4 bases and J lost 1, with 20 bases in between. CDR3 sequence: CASSSRFPRYMSNQPQHF. In DNA form, the CDR3 reads TGTGCCAGCAGCTCGCGGTTCCCCCGATATATGAGCAATCAGCCCCAGCATTTT.

The chain is built from TRBV2 and TRBJ2-3; TRBD1 or TRBD2 may be the D gene (5 bases each). Germline V gene sequence: CDR1 SNHLY, CDR2 FYNNEI. V was trimmed by 3 bases and J by 1 base, leaving 11 bases between them. This CDR3 has 15 amino acids. The CDR3 loop is CASSELGVGTDTQYF. CDR3 DNA sequence: TGTGCCAGCAGTGAGTTGGGGGTAGGCACAGATACGCAGTATTTT.

The CDR3 sequence is CASSNSAGGLTDTQYF. The CDR3 DNA follows: TGTGCCAGCAGCAACAGCGCGGGGGGGCTCACAGATACGCAGTATTTT. The V gene is TRBV7-9, the J gene TRBJ2-3; 9 positions match TRBD2. The trim removed 5 bases at V and 2 bases at J, leaving 8 bases unmatched. CDR1 and CDR2 (germline): SEHNR, FQNEAQ (reference sequence). The CDR3 spans 16 residues.

This sequence joins TRBV29-1 and TRBJ2-4, with 10 bases identical to TRBD2. Per germline, CDR1 SQVTM and CDR2 ANQGSEA. J was trimmed by 7 bases and V by 3 bases; bases with no gene match: 12. This CDR3 is built from 16 residues. CDR3 bases: TGCAGCGTTGAGCTAGCGGGGGCGAACACTCTCAACATTCAGTACTTC. The encoded protein is CSVELAGANTLNIQYF.

The chain is built from TRBV29-1 and TRBJ2-5; tentatively, D is TRBD2 (6 bases). Germline CDR1 is SQVTM and CDR2 is ANQGSEA. This CDR3 comprises 12 residues. The germline V and J ends were trimmed by 6 bases and 4 bases, with 12 bases remaining between them. CDR3 residues: CSVQPGVETQYF. The CDR3 nucleotides read TGCAGCGTCCAACCGGGGGTAGAGACCCAGTACTTC.

The rearrangement links TRBV7-8 to TRBJ2-7; D remains ambiguous. Per the germline V gene, CDR1 is SGHVS and CDR2 is FQNEAQ. Deletions cut 2 bases from V and 3 bases from J, with 5 bases between. The CDR3 is 12 residues long. In DNA, the CDR3 is TGTGCCAGCAGCTTACTTGACTACGAGCAGTACGTC. Encoded protein: CASSLLDYEQYV.

The V and J genes are TRBV28 and TRBJ2-1, with 8 bases fitting TRBD2. The CDR3 loop spans 16 amino acids. The germline V gene has CDR1 MDHEN and CDR2 SYDVKM. The J segment lost 10 bases and the V segment lost 6 bases, leaving 17 bases of the junction unmatched. This CDR3 reads CASSSPQGSGVGEQFF. The DNA of the CDR3 is TGTGCCAGCAGCTCCCCCCAGGGTAGCGGGGTAGGAGAGCAGTTCTTC.

The genes are TRBV7-9 and TRBJ2-1; D is unclear. Trimming took off 1 base at V and 5 bases at J, with 6 bases between the two ends. Germline assignment: CDR1 SEHNR and CDR2 FQNEAQ (reference sequence). The CDR3 covers 13 residues. CDR3 in DNA: TGTGCCAGCAGCTTAGTTGTACACAATGAGCAGTTCTTC. Translated, it gives CASSLVVHNEQFF.

V gene TRBV5-5 combines with J gene TRBJ1-5; D might be TRBD1 (5 bases). CDR1 and CDR2 (germline): SGHKS, YYEKEE (reference sequence). The ends were cut back, 0 bases at V and 7 bases at J, with 14 bases in the middle. The CDR3 is 15 residues long. Written as DNA, the CDR3 is TGTGCCAGCAGCTTGGAAGTACGGGGCCCCCAGCCCCAGCATTTT. Its translation is CASSLEVRGPQPQHF.

The J gene is TRBJ2-2, the V gene TRBV12-3 or TRBV12-4, with a possible D match to TRBD1 (5 bases). V lost 6 bases and J 1 base, leaving 9 bases between the germline ends. The CDR3 has 14 residues. As DNA, the CDR3 is TGTGCCAGCAGCCCCGACAGGAACACCGGGGAGCTGTTTTTT. Protein product: CASSPDRNTGELFF.

The chain uses TRBV7-2 and TRBJ2-7; D unresolved. The germline V gene encodes CDR1 SGHTA and CDR2 FQGNSA. The CDR3 totals 11 residues. The ends were cut back, 4 bases at V and 5 bases at J, with 6 bases in the middle. CDR3 amino acids: CASSSYDEQYF. In nucleotides, the CDR3 is TGTGCCAGCAGCTCATATGACGAGCAGTACTTC.

The chain uses TRBV20-1 and TRBJ2-3; no clear D gene. Trimming cost V 2 bases and J 1 base, with 10 bases left between them. The germline CDR1 and CDR2 sequences are DFQATT and SNEGSKA (reference sequence). This CDR3 contains 14 residues. The CDR3 region is CSARSYRRTDTQYF. CDR3 sequence (DNA): TGCAGTGCTAGATCCTACAGACGCACAGATACGCAGTATTTT.

The chain uses TRBV20-1 and TRBJ2-5; TRBD1 might be the D (5 bases). The CDR3 is 13 residues long. V dropped 0 bases and J dropped 5 bases, with 10 bases sitting between them. Germline V CDR1 and CDR2: DFQATT, SNEGSKA (reference sequence). The chain's CDR3 is CSARDQGWETQYF. CDR3 DNA: TGCAGTGCTAGAGATCAGGGATGGGAGACCCAGTACTTC.

The chain is built from TRBV3-1 and TRBJ2-7; D might be TRBD2 (6 bases). CDR1 is LGHDT, CDR2 YNNKEL, per germline (reference sequence). Trimming took off 3 bases at V and 3 bases at J, with 9 bases between the two ends. The CDR3 length is 13 residues. For the CDR3, the DNA is TGTGCCAGCAGCCAGTCGGGACTCTACGAGCAGTACGTC. Amino acids: CASSQSGLYEQYV.